The 25 T cell receptor beta chains below were found in one sample sequenced in a study of glioma-infiltrating T cells. Using RNA template, CDR3s of TCR alpha and beta were amplified with iRepertoire arm-PCR. TCRdb independently ran MiXCR on the multiplex PCR reads; one entry per CDR3 protein. This table has some 180,000 distinct CDR3 sequences, 30% to 40% appearing once. Material: glioma tissue, nonneoplastic brain tissue, or PBMCs (not recorded which). The receptor set was obtained from a human donor with low-grade glioma or glioblastoma, undergoing nonglioma brain surgery, or in good health (not recorded which).

The chain links TRBV20-1 to TRBJ2-7; 8 bases are shared with TRBD2. The CDR3 consists of 17 residues. V gave up 5 bases and J gave up 5 bases; unmatched junction bases: 20. Germline V gives CDR1 DFQATT, CDR2 SNEGSKA (reference sequence). The chain's CDR3 is CSASSLTRAGADHEQYF. The DNA for the CDR3 is TGCAGTGCTTCATCTCTGACAAGAGCGGGAGCCGACCACGAGCAGTACTTC.

The rearrangement uses TRBV11-2 and TRBJ1-2; 7 bases fit TRBD1. Looked up from germline, CDR1 is SGHAT and CDR2 is FQNNGV. Germline trimming cut 3 bases from V and 0 bases from J; bases unmatched to any gene: 4. This CDR3 spans 15 amino acids. The CDR3 coding sequence is TGTGCCAGCAGCTTGGGGACAGCCTCTAACTATGGCTACACCTTC. It codes for CASSLGTASNYGYTF.

The gene calls are TRBV12-3 or TRBV12-4 and TRBJ2-3; 8 bases map to TRBD2. Germline trimming cut 5 bases from V and 1 base from J; bases unmatched to any gene: 5. There are 15 residues in the CDR3. CDR3 DNA: TGTGCCAGCAGTCAAGCGGGAGCCGGCACAGATACGCAGTATTTT. Translation gives CASSQAGAGTDTQYF.

At least ten counts were recorded for this clonotype. This CDR3 is CASRLRGGAGPEAFF. In nucleotides, the CDR3 is TGTGCCAGCAGGCTAAGGGGGGGCGCGGGGCCTGAAGCTTTCTTT. The chain recombines TRBV7-2 with TRBJ1-1, with D possibly TRBD1 on 6 matching bases. Trimming pared 6 bases from V and 6 bases from J, leaving 20 bases between. The CDR3 length is 15 residues. Looked up from germline, CDR1 is SGHTA and CDR2 is FQGNSA. The whole variable domain, filled in from reference TRBV7-2 and TRBJ1-1, reads GAGVSQSPSNKVTEKGKDVELRCDPISGHTALYWYRQSLGQGLEFLIYFQGNSAPDKSGLPSDRFSAERTGGSVSTLTIQRTQQEDSAVYLCASRLRGGAGPEAFFGQGTRLTVV.

The V gene is TRBV18, the J gene TRBJ2-3; 11 bases agree with TRBD2. V lost 3 bases and J lost 4; bases outside the gene matches: 6. The CDR3 is 16 amino acids. CDR1 is KGHSH, CDR2 LQKENI, per germline. The CDR3 nucleotides are TGTGCCAGCTCACCTAGAACTAGCGGGAGCCCAGATACGCAGTATTTT. Amino acids: CASSPRTSGSPDTQYF.

On this clonotype: A much larger clone lies one base from this, so it may be a read error. The J gene is TRBJ2-2, the V gene TRBV12-3 or TRBV12-4, with D possibly matching TRBD2 (6 bases). The CDR3 is 15 amino acids. CDR3 nucleotides: TGTGCCAGCGGATATAGCGCTCGAAACACCGGGGGGCTGTTTTTT. This encodes CASGYSARNTGGLFF.

Notes on this clonotype: One end of the junction varies from germline; a read error may be responsible. V is TRBV4-1 and J is TRBJ2-1; tentative D call: TRBD2 (6 bases). Germline CDR1 MGHRA, CDR2 YSYEKL. The CDR3 covers 15 residues. Written as DNA, the CDR3 is TGCGCCGGCAGCTCCGGACTATTCTCCTACAATGAGCAGTTCTTC. Amino acid sequence: CAGSSGLFSYNEQFF.

This chain uses TRBV6-2 or TRBV6-3 with TRBJ2-5; tentative D call: TRBD2 (5 bases). Trimming shortened V by 2 bases and J by 1 base, and 11 bases separated the two germline ends. Per germline, CDR1 MNHEY and CDR2 SVGEGT. This CDR3 is built from 15 residues. CDR3 amino acids: CASSYTTGGQETQYF. The CDR3 DNA is TGTGCCAGCAGTTACACGACTGGAGGCCAAGAGACCCAGTACTTC.

In its sample, this clonotype was seen many times. The chain has TRBV4-2 and TRBJ1-4; D gene uncertain. V was clipped by 8 bases and J by 3 bases, with 13 bases between them. The germline V gene encodes CDR1 LGHNA and CDR2 YNFKEQ. The CDR3 covers 14 residues. CDR3 protein: CASGQVMANEKLFF. CDR3 coding DNA: TGTGCCAGCGGTCAGGTTATGGCTAATGAAAAACTGTTTTTT.

This clonotype was found many times. The chain employs TRBV7-2 and TRBJ2-2; D unresolved. The V end lost 5 bases, the J end lost 5 bases, and 6 bases lay between the germline ends. This CDR3 has 12 amino acids. CDR1 SGHTA and CDR2 FQGNSA come from the germline V gene. CDR3: CASSRKTGELFF. Here the CDR3 DNA reads TGTGCCAGCAGCCGGAAGACCGGGGAGCTGTTTTTT.

The chain employs TRBV5-4 and TRBJ2-7; a possible D gene is TRBD1 (5 bases). This CDR3 has 14 residues. Germline CDR1 is SGHNT and CDR2 is YYREEE (reference sequence). V lost 1 base and J 4 bases, leaving 12 bases between the germline ends. This chain's CDR3 is CASSLRGARYEQYF. CDR3 coding DNA: TGTGCCAGCAGCTTGAGGGGTGCCAGATACGAGCAGTACTTC.

As regards this clonotype: A read error may explain this, as a much larger clone is one base away. The V gene is TRBV2, the J gene TRBJ2-1; TRBD1 might be the D (6 bases). This CDR3 contains 14 residues. Germline V gene data show CDR1 as SNHLY and CDR2 as FYNNEI. CDR3 sequence: CATSRDTPWGEQFF. CDR3 sequence (DNA): TGTGCCACCAGTCGGGACACCCCTTGGGGTGAGCAGTTCTTC. The full variable domain, in which reference TRBV2 and TRBJ2-1 provide the parts outside the CDR3, is EPEVTQTPSHQVTQMGQEVILRCVPISNHLYFYWYRQILGQKVEFLVSFYNNEISEKSEIFDDQFSVERPDGSNFTLKIRSTKLEDSAMYFCATSRDTPWGEQFFGPGTRLTVL.

This clonotype was detected only a few times. The chain joins TRBV9 to TRBJ2-1, with 10 bases matching TRBD1. The V gene end was trimmed by 3 bases and the J gene end by 9 bases; junction bases not matched to a gene: 3. The CDR3 totals 13 residues. The germline V gene encodes CDR1 SGDLS and CDR2 YYNGEE. CDR3 sequence (DNA): TGTGCCAGCAGCGGACGGACAGGGGGTGAGCAGTTCTTC. Translated: CASSGRTGGEQFF.

Comment on this clonotype: A read error may explain this, as a much larger clone is one base away. The chain uses TRBV19 and TRBJ2-3; D ambiguous. The CDR3 sequence is 16 residues long. The V end was cut by 2 bases, the J end by 3 bases, with 15 bases between. Germline assignment: CDR1 LNHDA and CDR2 SQIVND (reference sequence). The CDR3 spells CASSILLGSRTDTQYF. In nucleotides, the CDR3 is TGTGCCAGTAGTATACTTCTGGGATCTAGAACAGATACGCAGTATTTT.

The genes are TRBV6-1 and TRBJ2-5, with 7 bases matching TRBD1. J gave up 2 bases and V 10 bases, and 13 bases lay outside the gene matches. The length of the CDR3 is 15 residues. The V gene's germline CDR1 is MNHNS and CDR2 SASEGT. The CDR3 region has the DNA TGTGCCACCACAAGGGGCACAGGGGCGCAAGAGACCCAGTACTTC. This gives the protein CATTRGTGAQETQYF.

This clonotype was counted at least ten times. This sequence joins TRBV7-2 and TRBJ2-7; TRBD2 matches 7 bases. The V and J ends lost 5 bases and 0 bases, in that order; junction bases with no gene match: 7. Germline-derived CDR1 and CDR2 are SGHTA and FQGNSA. The CDR3 runs 15 residues. The CDR3 region is CASSTSASSSYEQYF. The CDR3 DNA reads TGTGCCAGCAGCACTAGCGCCTCGAGCTCCTACGAGCAGTACTTC. Based on the CDR3 plus reference TRBV7-2 and TRBJ2-7, the full variable domain is GAGVSQSPSNKVTEKGKDVELRCDPISGHTALYWYRQSLGQGLEFLIYFQGNSAPDKSGLPSDRFSAERTGGSVSTLTIQRTQQEDSAVYLCASSTSASSSYEQYFGPGTRLTVT.

This clonotype was recorded many times. This rearrangement joins TRBV7-9 to TRBJ2-7; TRBD1 matches 9 bases. CDR1 and CDR2 (germline): SEHNR, FQNEAQ (reference sequence). This CDR3 has 13 residues. Losses at the gene ends were 6 bases for V and 6 bases for J; bases not matched to a gene: 6. The CDR3 DNA sequence: TGTGCCAGCAGAGAACAGACAGGGGGCGAGCAGTACTTC. Encoded protein: CASREQTGGEQYF.

The sample holds many counts of this clonotype. The V and J genes are TRBV20-1 and TRBJ1-1, with a possible D match to TRBD1 (5 bases). V was trimmed by 5 bases and J by 5 bases, leaving 15 bases between them. Per the germline V gene, CDR1 is DFQATT and CDR2 is SNEGSKA (reference sequence). The CDR3 loop spans 13 amino acids. The CDR3 DNA reads TGCAGTGCTCCTAGGGACCCGTTAACTGAAGCTTTCTTT. This translates into CSAPRDPLTEAFF.

This rearrangement joins TRBV27 to TRBJ1-5; 9 bases map to TRBD1. In germline, CDR1 is MNHEY, CDR2 SMNVEV (reference sequence). This CDR3 spans 14 amino acids. V shed 6 bases and J 11 bases; nucleotides not matched to a gene: 11. The CDR3 region has the DNA TGTGCCAGCAGATGGGGACAGGGCCAGGAGACCCAGCATTTT. Translating it yields CASRWGQGQETQHF.

About this clonotype itself: A read error may explain this, as a much larger clone is one base away. This chain uses TRBV29-1 with TRBJ2-7; TRBD1 is a possible D gene (5 bases). The germline V gene encodes CDR1 SQVTM and CDR2 ANQGSEA. This CDR3 spans 11 amino acids. With 7 bases removed from V and 5 bases from J, the gap between germline ends came to 12 bases. CDR3 protein: CSAWQGNEQYF. In nucleotides, the CDR3 is TGCAGCGCTTGGCAGGGCAACGAGCAGTACTTC.

This clonotype appeared a few times. Being one base from a much bigger clone, this may be a read error. The chain uses TRBV12-3 or TRBV12-4 and TRBJ2-7, with D possibly matching TRBD2 (6 bases). The length of the CDR3 is 15 residues. V lost 2 bases, J lost 3 bases, and 14 bases lay in between. The CDR3 region has the DNA TGTGCCAGCAGTTTACGTGGCAGGAGGGGCTACGAGCAGTACTTC. It codes for CASSLRGRRGYEQYF.

This clonotype was found many times. V is TRBV7-2 and J is TRBJ2-5; D is possibly TRBD1 (6 bases). Germline V lookup: CDR1 SGHTA, CDR2 FQGNSA. With 7 bases removed from V and 5 bases from J, the gap between germline ends came to 17 bases. This CDR3 region has 14 residues. The CDR3 DNA sequence: TGTGCCAGCACCCGTGGGACACAATTGGAGACCCAGTACTTC. Translation gives CASTRGTQLETQYF.

Worth noting for this clonotype: A much larger clone lies one base from this, so it may be a read error. This chain joins TRBV3-1 and TRBJ2-7; the D gene is possibly TRBD2 (7 bases). Germline lookup yields CDR1 LGHDT and CDR2 YNNKEL (reference sequence). CDR3 size: 14 residues. The CDR3 reads CASTQGGEPYEQYF. Written as DNA, the CDR3 is TGTGCCAGCACCCAAGGGGGGGAGCCCTACGAGCAGTACTTC.

In this sample, this clonotype turned up many times. The chain carries TRBV5-4 and TRBJ2-1; D not resolved. Germline-derived CDR1 and CDR2 are SGHNT and YYREEE (reference sequence). Trimming pared 2 bases from V and 2 bases from J, leaving 11 bases between. This CDR3 has 15 residues. Here the CDR3 DNA reads TGTGCCAGCAGCTTCGACCTTCCAACCTACAATGAGCAGTTCTTC. The encoded protein is CASSFDLPTYNEQFF.

This rearrangement joins TRBV7-9 to TRBJ1-1, with no clear D. The CDR3 extends over 17 amino acids. The germline gives CDR1 SEHNR, CDR2 FQNEAQ (reference sequence). V lost 5 bases and J lost 3, with 22 bases in between. In nucleotides, the CDR3 is TGTGCCAGCAGCCGGCAGAGGTTGGGTTTTATGGACACTGAAGCTTTCTTT. This translates into CASSRQRLGFMDTEAFF.